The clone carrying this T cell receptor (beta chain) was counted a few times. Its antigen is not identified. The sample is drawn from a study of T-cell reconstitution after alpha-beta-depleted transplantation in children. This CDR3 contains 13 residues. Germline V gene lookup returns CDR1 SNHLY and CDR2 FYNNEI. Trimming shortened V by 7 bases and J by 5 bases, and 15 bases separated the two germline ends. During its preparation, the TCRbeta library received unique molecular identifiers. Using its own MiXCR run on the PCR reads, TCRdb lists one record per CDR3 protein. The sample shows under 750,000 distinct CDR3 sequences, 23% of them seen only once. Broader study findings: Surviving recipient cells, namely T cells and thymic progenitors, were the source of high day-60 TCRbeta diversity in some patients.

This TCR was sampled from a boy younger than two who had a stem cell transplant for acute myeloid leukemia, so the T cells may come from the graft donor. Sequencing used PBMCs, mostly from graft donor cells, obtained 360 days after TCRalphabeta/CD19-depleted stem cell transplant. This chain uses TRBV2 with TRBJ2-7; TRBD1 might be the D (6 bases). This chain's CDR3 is CASKWQGPNEQYV. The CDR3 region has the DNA TGTGCCAGCAAATGGCAGGGGCCCAACGAGCAGTACGTC.